This T cell receptor (beta chain) came from a study of blood T cells in healthy people across ages. CDR3 size: 15 residues. CDR1 is SGHRS, CDR2 YFSETQ, per germline. J gave up 3 bases and V 3 bases, and 6 bases lay outside the gene matches. Study-level findings and limits: CMV status of donors was not determined, possibly confounding expanded clonotype changes.

As concerns this clonotype: Its antigen is unknown.

Using a J-beta primer mix together with a sample-barcoded 5' primer, a second PCR was run for roughly 6 to 12 cycles. TCRdb passed the 5' RACE reads through MiXCR, listing each CDR3 protein once. Of roughly 900,000 distinct CDR3 sequences in the sample, approximately 49% are singletons; the top ten hold about an eighth. Material: blood. The chain links TRBV5-1 to TRBJ2-3, with 8 bases that match TRBD1. This sequence originates from a young man in good health. The CDR3 here is CASSYGQGITDTQYF. CDR3 coding DNA: TGCGCCAGCAGCTACGGACAGGGCATAACAGATACGCAGTATTTT.